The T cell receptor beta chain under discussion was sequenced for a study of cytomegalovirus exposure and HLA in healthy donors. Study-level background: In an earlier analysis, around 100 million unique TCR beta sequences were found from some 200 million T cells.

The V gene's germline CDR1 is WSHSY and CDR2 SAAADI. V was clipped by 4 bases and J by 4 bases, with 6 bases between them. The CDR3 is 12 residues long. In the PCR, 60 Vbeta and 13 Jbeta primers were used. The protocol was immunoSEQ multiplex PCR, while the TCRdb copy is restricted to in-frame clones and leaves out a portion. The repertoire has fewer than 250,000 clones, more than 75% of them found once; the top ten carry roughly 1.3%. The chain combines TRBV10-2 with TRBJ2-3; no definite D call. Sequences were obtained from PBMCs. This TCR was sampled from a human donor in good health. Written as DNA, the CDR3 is TGCGCCAGCAGTGCGTTCCCAGATACGCAGTATTTT. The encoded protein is CASSAFPDTQYF.